The 22 T cell receptor beta chains given below trace back to one sample, sequenced in a study of blood T cell repertoires in COVID-19. This table comes from immunoSEQ multiplex PCR, and its TCRdb copy is limited to in-frame clones, with some not included. Seen here are approximately 180,000 clones, roughly 88% observed once, and the top ten hold roughly 9.7%. The sequenced material came from peripheral blood. The receptor set was obtained from a human donor with active or convalescent COVID-19. The donor label of this sample is uncertain.

This clone has only one observation. This chain links TRBV7-2 with TRBJ2-2, with D perhaps matching TRBD1 (6 bases). V was clipped by 4 bases and J by 3 bases, with 15 bases between them. From germline, CDR1 is SGHTA and CDR2 FQGNSA. This CDR3 comprises 16 residues. This chain's CDR3 is CASSSTGTLDTGELFF. CDR3 nucleotides: TGTGCCAGCAGCTCCACCGGGACATTAGACACCGGGGAGCTGTTTTTT. Supplemented by reference TRBV7-2 and TRBJ2-2, the full variable domain reads GAGVSQSPSNKVTEKGKDVELRCDPISGHTALYWYRQSLGQGLEFLIYFQGNSAPDKSGLPSDRFSAERTGGSVSTLTIQRTQQEDSAVYLCASSSTGTLDTGELFFGEGSRLTVL.

The chain is built from TRBV27 and TRBJ1-5; D gene ambiguous. CDR3 size: 15 residues. CDR1 and CDR2 (germline): MNHEY, SMNVEV (reference sequence). Trimming removed 4 bases from V and 2 bases from J, with 12 bases in between. CDR3 in DNA: TGTGCCAGCAGTTCCCGGGGAATGGGCAATCAGCCCCAGCATTTT. Encoded protein: CASSSRGMGNQPQHF.

The rearrangement joins TRBV7-6 to TRBJ1-4, with a weak D call TRBD1 (6 bases). The germline V and J ends were trimmed by 2 bases and 2 bases, with 18 bases remaining between them. This CDR3 contains 18 residues. The germline gives CDR1 SGHVS, CDR2 FNYEAQ. The CDR3 DNA reads as TGTGCCAGCAGCTTACTCCCAGCTTCAGGGGCGACTAATGAAAAACTGTTTTTT. Protein sequence: CASSLLPASGATNEKLFF.

The rearrangement uses TRBV4-1 and TRBJ1-2, with a weak D call TRBD1 (6 bases). Per the germline V gene, CDR1 is MGHRA and CDR2 is YSYEKL. The CDR3 spans 14 residues. The V and J ends lost 4 bases and 1 base respectively, with 10 bases between them. The CDR3 DNA sequence: TGCGCCAGCAGCCCACAGGGTTTTAACTATGGCTACACCTTC. It is translated as CASSPQGFNYGYTF.

The chain uses TRBV30 and TRBJ1-5, with a weak D call TRBD1 (5 bases). V dropped 0 bases and J dropped 2 bases, with 11 bases sitting between them. Germline V gene lookup returns CDR1 GTSNPN and CDR2 SVGIG (reference sequence). There are 15 residues in the CDR3. The CDR3 DNA sequence: TGTGCCTGGAGTGTAAAGGGACTCCGCAATCAGCCCCAGCATTTT. Translation gives CAWSVKGLRNQPQHF.

This clone was observed a few times. This chain joins TRBV5-4 and TRBJ2-7; TRBD1 agrees at 9 bases. The CDR3 runs to 17 residues. Losses at the gene ends were 3 bases for V and 6 bases for J; bases not matched to a gene: 16. CDR1 and CDR2 from the germline V gene are SGHNT and YYREEE (reference sequence). In DNA, the CDR3 is TGTGCCAGCAGCTACTCTTTACCCATACAGGGGGCGCGCGAGCAGTACTTC. Translation: CASSYSLPIQGAREQYF. The full variable domain, rest sourced from reference TRBV5-4 and TRBJ2-7, is ETGVTQSPTHLIKTRGQQVTLRCSSQSGHNTVSWYQQALGQGPQFIFQYYREEENGRGNFPPRFSGLQFPNYSSELNVNALELDDSALYLCASSYSLPIQGAREQYFGPGTRLTVT.

Written as DNA, the CDR3 is TGTGCCTGGAGTGAACGGACTAGCGGAAGAGAGACCCAGTACTTC. Its protein is CAWSERTSGRETQYF. This sequence joins TRBV30 and TRBJ2-5, with 10 bases identical to TRBD2. The CDR3 consists of 15 residues. From germline, CDR1 is GTSNPN and CDR2 SVGIG (reference sequence). The ends lost 1 base at V and 4 bases at J; junction bases unmatched: 6. The whole variable domain, filled in from reference TRBV30 and TRBJ2-5, reads SQTIHQWPATLVQPVGSPLSLECTVEGTSNPNLYWYRQAAGRGLQLLFYSVGIGQISSEVPQNLSASRPQDRQFILSSKKLLLSDSGFYLCAWSERTSGRETQYFGPGTRLLVL.

The V and J genes are TRBV7-6 and TRBJ2-2, with 7 bases that match TRBD1. The CDR3 sequence is 18 residues long. V lost 5 bases and J lost 2; bases outside the gene matches: 14. Germline-derived CDR1 and CDR2 are SGHVS and FNYEAQ. The CDR3 nucleotides are TGTGCCAGCAGCCCACTCGGTCGGGACAGACTTAACACCGGGGAGCTGTTTTTT. It specifies CASSPLGRDRLNTGELFF.

CDR3 residues: CASSYLGQGDEKLFF. CDR3 in DNA: TGTGCCAGCAGTTACTTGGGACAGGGAGATGAAAAACTGTTTTTT. The chain couples TRBV6-5 to TRBJ1-4; 9 nucleotides match TRBD1. The CDR3 runs to 15 residues. Germline V gives CDR1 MNHEY, CDR2 SVGAGI. V shed 1 base, J shed 6 bases, and the junction held 3 bases outside the gene matches.

V usage is TRBV28 and J usage is TRBJ2-3, with D perhaps matching TRBD2 (5 bases). Germline loops: CDR1 MDHEN, CDR2 SYDVKM. V lost 2 bases, J lost 7 bases, and 16 bases lay in between. The CDR3 runs to 15 residues. CDR3 amino acids: CASSLEGLSYNTQYF. The CDR3 nucleotides are TGTGCCAGCAGTTTAGAGGGATTATCCTATAATACGCAGTATTTT.

J is TRBJ2-7 and V is TRBV2, with 8 bases matching TRBD1. This CDR3 has 14 amino acids. Trimming at V came to 7 bases and at J to 4 bases, leaving 9 bases not matched to a gene. The V gene's germline CDR1 is SNHLY and CDR2 FYNNEI. This CDR3 is CASNGQGGLYEQYF. The CDR3 DNA follows: TGTGCCAGCAACGGACAGGGCGGTTTGTACGAGCAGTACTTC.

V usage is TRBV7-2 and J usage is TRBJ1-3, with D perhaps matching TRBD1 (6 bases). CDR3 length: 13 amino acids. Trimming cost V 4 bases and J 6 bases, with 10 bases left between them. Per the germline V gene, CDR1 is SGHTA and CDR2 is FQGNSA. CDR3 region: CASSSGVVNTIYF. The CDR3 region has the DNA TGTGCCAGCAGCTCAGGGGTAGTAAACACCATATATTTT.

The chain couples TRBV7-9 to TRBJ2-3, with TRBD1 matching over 9 bases. Looked up from germline, CDR1 is SEHNR and CDR2 is FQNEAQ (reference sequence). J was trimmed by 5 bases and V by 1 base; bases with no gene match: 4. The CDR3 totals 15 residues. The CDR3 DNA sequence: TGTGCCAGCAGCTTAGACAGGGGGCATGGAGATACGCAGTATTTT. Its protein is CASSLDRGHGDTQYF.

The chain has TRBV3-1 (or the pseudogene TRBV3-2) and TRBJ2-7, with D perhaps matching TRBD2 (5 bases). Trimming took 1 base from V and 5 from J, leaving 12 bases between them. The germline gives CDR1 LGHDT, CDR2 YNNKEL (reference sequence). The CDR3 loop spans 14 amino acids. DNA for the CDR3: TGTGCCAGCAGCCAAGTCGGGGTTAGAAACGAGCAGTACTTC. Translation: CASSQVGVRNEQYF.

The chain couples TRBV11-2 to TRBJ2-7; maybe TRBD2 (6 bases). The germline CDR1 and CDR2 sequences are SGHAT and FQNNGV. CDR3 length equals 15 residues. Trimming cost V 1 base and J 0 bases, with 10 bases left between them. The DNA of the CDR3 is TGTGCCAGCAGCTTAGTTCCGGACTACTCCTACGAGCAGTACTTC. Protein product: CASSLVPDYSYEQYF.

V gene TRBV12-5 combines with J gene TRBJ1-3; weak D call: TRBD1 (5 bases). The V gene's germline CDR1 is LGHNT and CDR2 FRNRAP. V lost 7 bases, J lost 0 bases, and 13 bases lay in between. The CDR3 contains 15 residues. The CDR3: CASERGSSSGNTIYF. The CDR3 DNA reads as TGTGCTAGTGAGCGGGGCTCGAGCTCTGGAAACACCATATATTTT.

The chain has TRBV18 and TRBJ1-1; D might be TRBD1 (6 bases). CDR1 and CDR2 from the germline V gene are KGHSH and LQKENI. The V end lost 4 bases, the J end lost 4 bases, and 25 bases lay between the germline ends. This CDR3 contains 18 residues. The CDR3 reads CASSLVPLLGGWGTEAFF. In DNA, the CDR3 is TGTGCCAGCTCACTAGTGCCCCTCTTAGGGGGATGGGGCACTGAAGCTTTCTTT.

The chain recombines TRBV2 with TRBJ2-1, with 7 bases fitting TRBD1. Trimming cost V 6 bases and J 14 bases; bases outside gene matches: 7. The CDR3 is made up of 11 amino acids. Germline values: CDR1 SNHLY, CDR2 FYNNEI. The CDR3 bases are TGTGCCAGCAGCCAAGACAGGGTGGAGTTCTTC. Its protein product is CASSQDRVEFF.

The V and J genes are TRBV5-4 and TRBJ2-1; D gene ambiguous. The germline V gene encodes CDR1 SGHNT and CDR2 YYREEE (reference sequence). V was pared by 6 bases and J by 6 bases, with 13 bases between. The length of the CDR3 is 13 residues. CDR3 region: CASTLNTANEQFF. CDR3 nucleotide sequence: TGTGCCAGCACCCTTAATACTGCCAATGAGCAGTTCTTC.

The chain joins TRBV5-1 to TRBJ2-1; TRBD2 matches at 7 bases. The V segment lost 0 bases and the J segment 0 bases; nucleotides outside the gene matches: 9. This CDR3 has 18 amino acids. Germline assignment: CDR1 SGHRS and CDR2 YFSETQ. In DNA form, the CDR3 reads TGCGCCAGCAGCTTGGCCTATCTAGCGGTAAGCTCCTACAATGAGCAGTTCTTC. Amino acids: CASSLAYLAVSSYNEQFF.

This clone was counted only a few times. This sequence joins TRBV24-1 and TRBJ2-3, with D possibly being TRBD2 (6 bases). The CDR3 is 16 residues long. Trimming removed 5 bases from V and 0 bases from J, with 14 bases in between. The germline V gene has CDR1 KGHDR and CDR2 SFDVKD. The CDR3 loop is CATSAHGSTSTDTQYF. The CDR3 DNA follows: TGTGCCACCAGTGCCCACGGGAGCACTAGCACAGATACGCAGTATTTT.

The gene calls are TRBV11-2 and TRBJ2-4, with D tentatively TRBD1 (6 bases). This CDR3 spans 17 amino acids. Germline CDR1 reads SGHAT; CDR2 reads FQNNGV. Trimming took 5 bases from V and 2 from J, leaving 19 bases between them. CDR3 sequence (DNA): TGTGCCAGCAGCCCGAATGGACAGAGGTTCCCCAAAAACATTCAGTACTTC. It encodes CASSPNGQRFPKNIQYF.